The next 15 T cell receptor beta chains were all read from a single sample in a study of blood T cell repertoires in COVID-19. Produced via immunoSEQ multiplex PCR; TCRdb's table is partial and in-frame only. The data contain some 56,000 clones, about 86% of them singletons. The material sequenced was peripheral blood. All receptors come from a woman aged 80 or older with active or convalescent COVID-19.

V usage is TRBV9 and J usage is TRBJ2-7; D may be TRBD2 (5 bases). This CDR3 contains 15 residues. The germline CDR1 and CDR2 sequences are SGDLS and YYNGEE. Trimming left V 0 bases short and J 7 bases short, with 17 bases between. As DNA, the CDR3 is TGTGCCAGCAGCGTAGATCAAGCGGTGCGTGGGGAGCAGTACTTC. Its translation is CASSVDQAVRGEQYF. Complete variable domain (other parts from reference TRBV9 and TRBJ2-7): DSGVTQTPKHLITATGQRVTLRCSPRSGDLSVYWYQQSLDQGLQFLIQYYNGEERAKGNILERFSAQQFPDLHSELNLSSLELGDSALYFCASSVDQAVRGEQYFGPGTRLTVT.

V gene TRBV11-2 combines with J gene TRBJ2-7; 10 bases are a match to TRBD2. J gave up 3 bases and V 1 base, and 3 bases lay outside the gene matches. This CDR3 is 15 amino acids long. Germline V lookup: CDR1 SGHAT, CDR2 FQNNGV. CDR3 coding DNA: TGTGCCAGCAGCTTAGGTAGCGGGGGGCTCTACGAGCAGTACTTC. It specifies CASSLGSGGLYEQYF.

This clone was detected only a few times. The V and J genes are TRBV10-2 and TRBJ1-1, with a weak D call TRBD1 (6 bases). This CDR3 has 14 amino acids. Trimming removed 2 bases at V and 0 bases at J, with 7 bases between. The germline V gene encodes CDR1 WSHSY and CDR2 SAAADI. The CDR3 region is CASSEQGMNTEAFF. For the CDR3, the DNA is TGCGCCAGCAGTGAGCAGGGGATGAACACTGAAGCTTTCTTT.

A few counts support this clone. The chain is built from TRBV3-1 (or the pseudogene TRBV3-2) and TRBJ1-1; 8 bases map to TRBD1. This CDR3 has 13 residues. Germline V lookup: CDR1 LGHDT, CDR2 YNNKEL (reference sequence). V gave up 6 bases and J gave up 5 bases; unmatched junction bases: 5. The DNA for the CDR3 is TGTGCCAGCAGTCGGGACAGGAGGACTGAAGCTTTCTTT. As protein: CASSRDRRTEAFF.

The CDR3 loop reads CASSRSGGAHNEQFF. DNA for the CDR3: TGTGCCAGCAGCCGGAGCGGGGGGGCCCACAATGAGCAGTTCTTC. The chain recombines TRBV7-2 with TRBJ2-1, with 10 positions matching TRBD2. Unmatched junction bases numbered 6, after V lost 5 bases and J lost 5 bases. This CDR3 is built from 15 residues. Germline-derived CDR1 and CDR2 are SGHTA and FQGNSA.

The V call is TRBV7-2, the J call TRBJ1-1; 7 bases are a match to TRBD1. V lost 4 bases to trimming and J lost 2 bases; unmatched junction nucleotides: 4. CDR1 is SGHTA, CDR2 FQGNSA, per germline. The CDR3 has 14 amino acids. The CDR3 DNA reads as TGTGCCAGCAGCTCCTACAGGGGTAACACTGAAGCTTTCTTT. Its translation: CASSSYRGNTEAFF. Filled out from reference TRBV7-2 and TRBJ1-1, the complete variable domain reads GAGVSQSPSNKVTEKGKDVELRCDPISGHTALYWYRQSLGQGLEFLIYFQGNSAPDKSGLPSDRFSAERTGGSVSTLTIQRTQQEDSAVYLCASSSYRGNTEAFFGQGTRLTVV.

The CDR3 reads CASSPGLAVYEQFF. The CDR3 coding sequence is TGTGCCAGCAGTCCGGGACTAGCTGTTTATGAGCAGTTCTTC. The gene calls are TRBV2 and TRBJ2-1; 9 bases are shared with TRBD2. The CDR3 extends over 14 amino acids. CDR1 and CDR2 (germline): SNHLY, FYNNEI. V gave up 5 bases and J gave up 8 bases; unmatched junction bases: 7.

This clone was seen a single time. This chain joins TRBV27 and TRBJ2-2, with D possibly TRBD1 on 5 matching bases. Deletions cut 3 bases from V and 2 bases from J, with 13 bases between. The length of the CDR3 is 16 residues. Per the germline V gene, CDR1 is MNHEY and CDR2 is SMNVEV (reference sequence). CDR3: CASSFNRGLNTGELFF. As DNA, the CDR3 is TGTGCCAGCAGTTTTAATAGGGGTCTTAACACCGGGGAGCTGTTTTTT.

The V call is TRBV5-4, the J call TRBJ2-1; 8 bases match TRBD1. CDR1 and CDR2 (germline): SGHNT, YYREEE (reference sequence). This CDR3 spans 16 amino acids. V lost 4 bases to trimming and J lost 1 base; unmatched junction nucleotides: 7. In DNA form, the CDR3 reads TGTGCCAGCAGCCGAGACAGGGGTCTATCCTACAATGAGCAGTTCTTC. It yields the protein CASSRDRGLSYNEQFF.

The CDR3 DNA is TGTGCCATCAGTGACCGAGACAGGGGAGCCTATAATTCACCCCTCCACTTT. It codes for CAISDRDRGAYNSPLHF. The chain recombines TRBV10-3 with TRBJ1-6; 8 nucleotides agree with TRBD1. This CDR3 has 17 amino acids. Unmatched junction bases numbered 6, after V lost 3 bases and J lost 2 bases. CDR1 and CDR2 from the germline V gene are ENHRY and SYGVKD.

The chain uses TRBV7-6 and TRBJ1-1; D is perhaps TRBD1 (6 bases). Germline lookup yields CDR1 SGHVS and CDR2 FNYEAQ. This CDR3 has 15 residues. Trimming left V 2 bases short and J 3 bases short, with 13 bases between. Here the CDR3 DNA reads TGTGCCAGCAGCTTAAGACCACAGGGAGACACTGAAGCTTTCTTT. Protein: CASSLRPQGDTEAFF. Looking up the rest from reference TRBV7-6 and TRBJ1-1 gives the full variable domain: GAGVSQSPRYKVTKRGQDVALRCDPISGHVSLYWYRQALGQGPEFLTYFNYEAQQDKSGLPNDRFSAERPEGSISTLTIQRTEQRDSAMYRCASSLRPQGDTEAFFGQGTRLTVV.

This chain connects TRBV4-1 to TRBJ2-2, with D perhaps TRBD2 (5 bases). The germline V gene encodes CDR1 MGHRA and CDR2 YSYEKL. Trimming removed 3 bases from V and 6 bases from J, with 8 bases in between. The length of the CDR3 is 13 residues. The CDR3 spells CASSHERAGELFF. The CDR3 DNA reads as TGCGCCAGCAGCCACGAGAGGGCCGGGGAGCTGTTTTTT.

The chain combines TRBV7-9 with TRBJ1-3; D gene unclear. CDR3 length: 15 amino acids. CDR1 and CDR2 from the germline V gene are SEHNR and FQNEAQ (reference sequence). The V gene lost 5 bases and the J gene lost 0 bases, with 11 bases spanning the gap. CDR3 amino acids: CASSKTADSGNTIYF. Here the CDR3 DNA reads TGTGCCAGCAGCAAAACAGCTGACTCTGGAAACACCATATATTTT.

The V and J genes are TRBV5-1 and TRBJ2-1; 7 bases are shared with TRBD1. Trimming removed 4 bases from V and 5 bases from J; junction bases left unmatched: 3. This CDR3 region has 13 residues. Germline V lookup: CDR1 SGHRS, CDR2 YFSETQ. DNA of the CDR3: TGCGCCAGCAGCAGGGGACAGAACAATGAGCAGTTCTTC. This gives the protein CASSRGQNNEQFF.

The CDR3 bases are TGTGCCAGCAGCTTAGTCGGACAGGGTTTTGGCTACACCTTC. Protein sequence: CASSLVGQGFGYTF. The chain is built from TRBV7-2 and TRBJ1-2, with 8 bases that match TRBD1. The CDR3 totals 14 residues. The germline CDR1 and CDR2 sequences are SGHTA and FQGNSA. V lost 1 base, J lost 7 bases, and 5 bases stayed unmatched.